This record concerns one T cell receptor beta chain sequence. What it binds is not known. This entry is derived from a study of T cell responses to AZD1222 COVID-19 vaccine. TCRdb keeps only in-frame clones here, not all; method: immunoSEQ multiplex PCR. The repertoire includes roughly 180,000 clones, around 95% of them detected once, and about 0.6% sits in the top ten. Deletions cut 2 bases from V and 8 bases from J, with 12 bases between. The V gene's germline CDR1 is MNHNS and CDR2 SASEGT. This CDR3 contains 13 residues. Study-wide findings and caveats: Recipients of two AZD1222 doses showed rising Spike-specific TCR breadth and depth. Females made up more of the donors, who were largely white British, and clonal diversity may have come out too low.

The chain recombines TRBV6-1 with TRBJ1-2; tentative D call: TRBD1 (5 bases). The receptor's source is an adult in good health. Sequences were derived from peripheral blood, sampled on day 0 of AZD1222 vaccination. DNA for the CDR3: TGTGCCAGCAGTGAACTCGGGGGTCACGGCTACACCTTC. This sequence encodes CASSELGGHGYTF.